This T cell receptor beta chain originates from a study of CD8 T cells in Susac syndrome (dated by TCRdb to between 2018 and 2021). Background for the entire study: Repertoire sequencing was used to test whether CD8+ T cell activation and differentiation in Susac syndrome was antigen driven. Clonality of the CD8+ T cell repertoire was compared between over ten healthy donors, some 14 Susac syndrome patients and some 15 multiple sclerosis patients. General study outcomes and caveats: The number of individuals in the TCR sequencing and HLA analysis was recognized as being relatively small.

RNA was extracted using the RNeasy kit, and roughly 0.5 to 1 microgram was reverse transcribed with random hexamers. The immunoSEQ multiplex PCR assay, covering 54 Vbeta and 13 Jbeta segments, was used to amplify TCR beta CDR3 regions. Bias from PCR amplification was corrected by using a synthetic template baseline for primer optimization and for computational correction. Turning to the authors' computational methods: Only productive sequences were kept, with reads annotated to V, D and J genes according to IMGT and analyzed in immunoSEQ Analyzer. Clonality was calculated as one minus the Shannon entropy normalized by log2 of the number of productive unique sequences. For each patient and control, public and private clones were evaluated among the 100 most prevalent clones. A clone was defined as Susac-specific if it was absent from the healthy and MS cohorts, from 1052 published viral clones and from other ImmuneACCESS disease sequences. The public reads were quality trimmed at Q25 with fastp and then assembled into clones with MiXCR by TCRdb, keeping productive beta chains. CDR3 protein duplicates are merged, each entry listing the most common genes and DNA. What appears here as the V and J calls and clone size reflects TCRdb's work, not the paper's. The sample yields some 48,000 distinct CDR3 sequences; nearly 95% were counted once. The top ten clonotypes cover about 0.41% of the sample.

Concerning this clonotype: Its target antigen remains unknown. Per-base quality was not reported, and no clone a single base away is much larger than it.

Peripheral blood CD8+ and CD4+ T cells from healthy donors, Susac syndrome patients and multiple sclerosis patients were profiled using high-throughput TCR beta sequencing. Healthy donors were age- and sex-matched controls. Bulk CD8+ and CD4+ T cells were purified magnetically by negative isolation, whereas CD8+ TEMRA cells were enriched by FACS. Blood was drawn into EDTA tubes, processed within 24 hours, and PBMCs were isolated by density gradient centrifugation. PBMCs intended for TCR sequencing were cryopreserved in liquid nitrogen and were subsequently thawed in a 37 degrees C water bath. Purity of sorted or isolated CD4+, CD8+ and CD8+ TEMRA cells was at least 90%. Trimming takes 2 bases off V and 2 bases off J; junction bases not matched to a gene: 12. CDR1 and CDR2 are drawn from the germline V gene: SGHRS, YFSETQ. The CDR3 contains 18 residues, cysteine and phenylalanine counted. The entry retains the CDR3 DNA only, 54 bases that are in frame from base 1.

The V and J genes are TRBV5-1 and TRBJ2-2, with 7 bases aligning to TRBD1. Sequencing was done on a sample of CD8+ T cells from PBMCs. This sequence originates from a human donor in good health. The sequenced DNA is TGCGCCAGCAGCTTCGAAAAGGGGGCCCACCTCAACACCGGGGAGCTGTTTTTT. It encodes CASSFEKGAHLNTGELFF.